This T cell receptor (beta chain) was retrieved from a study of OX40 agonist ivuxolimab in advanced cancers. Turning to the study itself: Participants could have had prior anti-PD-1, anti-PD-L1 or anti-CTLA-4 therapy, and approximately 40% had some. Study-level points and caveats: Dose levels from 0.1 to 3.0 mg/kg saw CD4+ and CD8+ blood T cells expand clonally by week 6. Several nonresponders also turned out to have low normalized T-cell clonal expansion.

With respect to this clone: As yet, its antigen is unknown.

Using immunoSEQ multiplex PCR, the repertoire was profiled, and TCRdb retains in-frame clones only, with some absent. Of approximately 53,000 clones in the sample, 85% to 95% were seen once. The CDR3 is 13 residues long. V was cut by 10 bases and J by 0 bases, with 10 bases left in between. Germline CDR1 SNHLY, CDR2 FYNNEI. The TCR was taken from an adult with an advanced solid tumor such as melanoma, head and neck, liver or kidney cancer. This chain uses TRBV2 with TRBJ1-5; no clear D gene. The specimen was CD4+ or CD8+ T cells sorted from blood, collected in a trial of the OX40 agonist ivuxolimab. Here the CDR3 DNA reads TGTGCCACCCAGGACGGTAGCAATCAGCCCCAGCATTTT. Its protein product is CATQDGSNQPQHF.